These 11 T cell receptor beta chains were all obtained from the same sample, sequenced in a study of PD-L1 blockade in urothelial cancer. Time point specified: peripheral blood 6 weeks after treatment start. Produced via immunoSEQ multiplex PCR; TCRdb's table is partial and in-frame only. In the table there are roughly 120,000 clones, under 95% of which are singletons. The sequenced sample was PBMCs, obtained around atezolizumab (anti-PD-L1) treatment. These receptors all stem from a man aged 60 to 75 with urothelial cancer.

This sequence joins TRBV6-5 and TRBJ2-3; D is possibly TRBD1 (6 bases). V lost 6 bases and J 2 bases, leaving 15 bases between the germline ends. CDR1 MNHEY and CDR2 SVGAGI come from the germline V gene. The CDR3 has 15 residues. This CDR3 is CASRPQGTPTDTQYF. The CDR3 DNA sequence: TGTGCCAGCAGACCCCAAGGGACACCCACAGATACGCAGTATTTT.

The rearrangement uses TRBV7-9 and TRBJ2-7, with D maybe TRBD2 (5 bases). In germline, CDR1 is SEHNR, CDR2 FQNEAQ (reference sequence). The CDR3 has 13 residues. V dropped 6 bases and J dropped 5 bases, with 14 bases sitting between them. CDR3 sequence: CASRFTSGNEQYF. The CDR3 bases are TGTGCCAGCAGGTTCACGTCGGGAAACGAGCAGTACTTC.

This clone is a singleton in its sample. The rearrangement uses TRBV6-4 and TRBJ2-4, with D tentatively TRBD2 (6 bases). The germline gives CDR1 MRHNA, CDR2 SNTAGT. Trimming removed 6 bases at V and 3 bases at J, with 18 bases between. The CDR3 covers 16 residues. This CDR3 is CASSPGLPPGKNIQYF. CDR3 DNA sequence: TGTGCCAGCAGCCCGGGACTCCCCCCGGGCAAAAACATTCAGTACTTC.

The rearrangement uses TRBV7-2 and TRBJ2-7; D is uncertain. The CDR3 loop spans 13 amino acids. V lost 5 bases to trimming and J lost 0 bases, with 8 bases between them. The germline V gene encodes CDR1 SGHTA and CDR2 FQGNSA. The CDR3, as DNA: TGTGCCAGCAGCCCCCCGGGCTCCTACGAGCAGTACTTC. It is translated as CASSPPGSYEQYF.

The rearrangement links TRBV5-1 to TRBJ2-1, with D perhaps TRBD2 (6 bases). CDR1 is SGHRS, CDR2 YFSETQ, per germline. The length of the CDR3 is 13 residues. V was pared by 7 bases and J by 4 bases, with 12 bases between. The CDR3 nucleotides are TGCGCCAGCGCTAGCGAATCTTACAATGAGCAGTTCTTC. Amino acid sequence: CASASESYNEQFF. Variable domain in full (rest from reference TRBV5-1 and TRBJ2-1): KAGVTQTPRYLIKTRGQQVTLSCSPISGHRSVSWYQQTPGQGLQFLFEYFSETQRNKGNFPGRFSGRQFSNSRSEMNVSTLELGDSALYLCASASESYNEQFFGPGTRLTVL.

The count of this clone is one. The V and J genes are TRBV5-4 and TRBJ2-2; possibly TRBD1 for D (5 bases). Germline assignment: CDR1 SGHNT and CDR2 YYREEE (reference sequence). Between the trimmed V and J ends, which lost 3 bases and 3 bases, there was a span of 12 bases. The CDR3 loop spans 15 amino acids. The CDR3 region is CASSSGPGYTGELFF. In DNA, the CDR3 is TGTGCCAGCAGCTCGGGCCCAGGGTACACCGGGGAGCTGTTTTTT.

This rearrangement joins TRBV7-3 to TRBJ2-3; D is perhaps TRBD2 (7 bases). CDR3 length: 17 residues. Trimming removed 3 bases at V and 4 bases at J, with 20 bases between. Germline V gene lookup returns CDR1 SGHTA and CDR2 FQGTGA. The CDR3 DNA is TGTGCCAGCAGCTTGGGGGCGGGGGCCAACTTCGCAGATACGCAGTATTTT. Its translation is CASSLGAGANFADTQYF.

The chain uses TRBV5-1 and TRBJ2-5; 15 positions agree with TRBD2. The CDR3 runs 17 residues. With V trimmed by 2 bases and J by 5 bases, 7 bases remained unmatched. Germline CDR1 SGHRS, CDR2 YFSETQ. CDR3 sequence reads: CASSLGLAGGPWETQYF. CDR3 nucleotide sequence: TGCGCCAGCAGCTTAGGACTAGCGGGAGGGCCGTGGGAGACCCAGTACTTC.

V gene TRBV7-6 combines with J gene TRBJ2-7, with D hard to call. This CDR3 spans 13 amino acids. The germline V and J ends were trimmed by 5 bases and 0 bases, with 8 bases remaining between them. Germline CDR1 SGHVS, CDR2 FNYEAQ. CDR3 loop: CASSQLPSYEQYF. CDR3 coding DNA: TGTGCCAGCAGCCAACTACCCTCCTACGAGCAGTACTTC.

The chain couples TRBV4-2 to TRBJ1-1; D possibly corresponds to TRBD1 (5 bases). Trimming left V 4 bases short and J 6 bases short, with 18 bases between. The length of the CDR3 is 15 residues. Looked up from germline, CDR1 is LGHNA and CDR2 is YNFKEQ. This chain's CDR3 is CASSPQGVADPEAFF. The DNA for the CDR3 is TGTGCCAGCAGCCCGCAAGGGGTAGCTGACCCTGAAGCTTTCTTT.

As to this clone: A read error may produce the germline difference seen at one junction end. V is TRBV6-6 and J is TRBJ1-1; 8 positions match TRBD1. This CDR3 is built from 14 residues. CDR1 MNHNY and CDR2 SVGAGI come from the germline V gene (reference sequence). The CDR3 reads CASNYQGANTEAFF. Written as DNA, the CDR3 is TGTGCCAGCAATTACCAGGGGGCGAACACTGAAGCTTTCTTT.